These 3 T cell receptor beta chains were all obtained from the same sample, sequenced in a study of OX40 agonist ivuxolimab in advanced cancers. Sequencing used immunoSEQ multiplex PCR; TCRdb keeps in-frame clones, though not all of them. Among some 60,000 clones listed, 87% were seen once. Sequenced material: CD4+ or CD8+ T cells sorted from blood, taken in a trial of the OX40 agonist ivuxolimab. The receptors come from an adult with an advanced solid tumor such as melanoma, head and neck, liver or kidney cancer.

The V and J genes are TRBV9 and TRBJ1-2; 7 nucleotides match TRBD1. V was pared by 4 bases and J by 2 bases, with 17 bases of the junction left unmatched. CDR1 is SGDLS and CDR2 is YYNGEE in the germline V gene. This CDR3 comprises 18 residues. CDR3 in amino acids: CASSLHRGRDTRNYGYTF. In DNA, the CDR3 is TGTGCCAGCAGCCTTCACAGGGGCCGCGATACCCGGAACTATGGCTACACCTTC.

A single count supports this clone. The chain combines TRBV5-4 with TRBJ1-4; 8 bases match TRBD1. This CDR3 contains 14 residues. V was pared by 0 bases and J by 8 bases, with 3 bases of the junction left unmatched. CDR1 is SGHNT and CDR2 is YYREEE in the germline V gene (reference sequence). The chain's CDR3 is CASSLGTGPEKLFF. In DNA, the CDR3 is TGTGCCAGCAGCTTGGGGACAGGGCCCGAAAAACTGTTTTTT.

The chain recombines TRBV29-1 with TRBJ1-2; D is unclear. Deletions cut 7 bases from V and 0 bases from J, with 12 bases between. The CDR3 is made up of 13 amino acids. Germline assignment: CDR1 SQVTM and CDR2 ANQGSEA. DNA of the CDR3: TGCAGCGCCATGGGAGGGACTAACTATGGCTACACCTTC. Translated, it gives CSAMGGTNYGYTF.